This passage covers 14 T cell receptor beta chains from one sample sequenced in a study of shared T cell receptors in the human thymus. Sequencing was performed with immunoSEQ multiplex PCR; in TCRdb, only in-frame clones are kept and a portion is missing. The sample holds more than 550,000 clones, 87% seen once. These data were also reused for a study on human thymus T cells.

The sequencing input was thymocytes. The receptors here all came from a boy younger than two with a congenital heart defect.

The J gene is TRBJ2-1, the V gene TRBV4-3, with 10 bases fitting TRBD2. J lost 3 bases, V lost 3 bases, and 14 bases had no gene match. Germline CDR1 and CDR2: LGHNA and YSLEER. This CDR3 is 19 amino acids long. The CDR3 sequence: CASSQKQGRVAGGYNEQFF. CDR3 DNA sequence: TGCGCCAGCAGCCAGAAACAGGGGAGAGTAGCGGGAGGCTACAATGAGCAGTTCTTC.

This clone was seen a few times. The chain is built from TRBV7-9 and TRBJ2-7; D gene ambiguous. CDR1 is SEHNR and CDR2 is FQNEAQ in the germline V gene (reference sequence). Trimming removed 4 bases at V and 4 bases at J, with 5 bases between. The CDR3 extends over 11 amino acids. CDR3 protein: CASSSVYEQYF. CDR3 sequence (DNA): TGTGCCAGCAGCTCCGTTTACGAGCAGTACTTC.

The chain has TRBV4-2 and TRBJ1-5; 11 bases map to TRBD1. CDR3 length: 17 residues. Germline lookup yields CDR1 LGHNA and CDR2 YNFKEQ. Trimming removed 0 bases from V and 1 base from J; junction bases left unmatched: 2. The CDR3 here is CASSQDWTGGSNQPQHF. The CDR3 bases are TGTGCCAGCAGCCAAGATTGGACAGGGGGCAGCAATCAGCCCCAGCATTTT.

The chain recombines TRBV5-6 with TRBJ1-4, with D possibly matching TRBD1 (5 bases). Germline loops: CDR1 SGHDT, CDR2 YYEEEE. V was shortened by 7 bases and J by 5 bases, with 15 bases between the two germline ends. This CDR3 comprises 14 residues. The CDR3 region is CASGAAGRNEKLFF. In DNA, the CDR3 is TGTGCCAGCGGGGCGGCAGGGCGGAATGAAAAACTGTTTTTT.

The rearrangement joins TRBV27 to TRBJ2-1; TRBD1 agrees at 11 bases. The CDR3 totals 17 residues. Germline CDR1 and CDR2: MNHEY and SMNVEV (reference sequence). After removal of 6 bases from V and 0 bases from J, the junction contained 7 bases not matched to a gene. CDR3 coding DNA: TGTGCCAGCAGCGGGACAGGGGGTCTCAGCTCCTACAATGAGCAGTTCTTC. It specifies CASSGTGGLSSYNEQFF.

The rearrangement uses TRBV7-8 and TRBJ1-2; D is unresolved. CDR1 and CDR2 (germline): SGHVS, FQNEAQ. V lost 5 bases to trimming and J lost 1 base, with 8 bases between them. The CDR3 contains 13 residues. CDR3 DNA: TGTGCCAGCAGCGTTCAGGATAACTATGGCTACACCTTC. This translates into CASSVQDNYGYTF.

This clone showed up just once. V and J are TRBV28 and TRBJ2-7; 8 bases are shared with TRBD1. The CDR3 is made up of 20 amino acids. The germline CDR1 and CDR2 sequences are MDHEN and SYDVKM. V was pared by 6 bases and J by 4 bases, with 26 bases of the junction left unmatched. The CDR3 DNA follows: TGTGCCAGCAGCCTACCCCCTCGGACAGGGAAGCTCCAAAAAATTTACGAGCAGTACTTC. Translating it yields CASSLPPRTGKLQKIYEQYF.

This clone was detected once. The chain joins TRBV29-1 to TRBJ2-1; 11 positions match TRBD2. V shed 7 bases, J shed 3 bases, and the junction held 14 bases outside the gene matches. Germline-derived CDR1 and CDR2 are SQVTM and ANQGSEA. The CDR3 length is 17 residues. The CDR3 spells CSAPRTSGSSSYNEQFF. The CDR3 DNA reads TGCAGCGCCCCCAGGACTAGCGGGTCTTCTAGCTACAATGAGCAGTTCTTC.

V and J are TRBV7-9 and TRBJ2-7, with TRBD2 as a possible D gene (6 bases). V gave up 3 bases and J gave up 4 bases, with 10 bases separating them. The CDR3 covers 13 residues. Per germline, CDR1 SEHNR and CDR2 FQNEAQ (reference sequence). DNA of the CDR3: TGTGCCAGCAGCTTGGCGGGGAAATACGAGCAGTACTTC. It is translated as CASSLAGKYEQYF.

This chain connects TRBV18 to TRBJ2-3; the match to TRBD2 covers 7 bases. The CDR3 covers 16 residues. The germline gives CDR1 KGHSH, CDR2 LQKENI. The trim removed 3 bases at V and 3 bases at J, leaving 9 bases unmatched. The CDR3 coding sequence is TGTGCCAGCTCACCCCGTTGGGGGGGGGATACAGATACGCAGTATTTT. This translates into CASSPRWGGDTDTQYF.

CDR3 nucleotide sequence: TGTGCCAGCAGCTTGGGATGGGGGGGCGCAGACTATGGCTACACCTTC. This translates into CASSLGWGGADYGYTF. The rearrangement uses TRBV11-2 and TRBJ1-2; D is perhaps TRBD1 (6 bases). V was cut by 3 bases and J by 3 bases, with 17 bases left in between. Germline lookup yields CDR1 SGHAT and CDR2 FQNNGV. The CDR3 is 16 residues long.

This clone has only a few counts. The V call is TRBV27, the J call TRBJ2-2; perhaps TRBD1 as D (5 bases). Germline CDR1 is MNHEY and CDR2 is SMNVEV (reference sequence). The CDR3 length is 14 residues. V was cut by 3 bases and J by 6 bases, with 11 bases left in between. DNA for the CDR3: TGTGCCAGCAGTTTCAGGGTCCGGCCCGGGGAGCTGTTTTTT. It encodes CASSFRVRPGELFF.

Comment on this clone: Other nucleotide sequences in the sample specify the same CDR3. This chain uses TRBV6-5 with TRBJ1-4, with 8 positions matching TRBD1. Trimming removed 6 bases from V and 6 bases from J; junction bases left unmatched: 6. Germline CDR1 and CDR2: MNHEY and SVGAGI. The CDR3 has 14 amino acids. In DNA form, the CDR3 reads TGTGCCAGCAGCTCCGGGACAGGATATGAAAAACTGTTTTTT. Its protein product is CASSSGTGYEKLFF.

The V call is TRBV7-2, the J call TRBJ2-7, with 7 bases that match TRBD2. Germline CDR1 reads SGHTA; CDR2 reads FQGNSA. Trimming cost V 2 bases and J 3 bases; bases outside gene matches: 7. The CDR3 sequence is 15 residues long. CDR3 DNA sequence: TGTGCCAGCAGCTTATCCAGACTAGCACTCTACGAGCAGTACTTC. It encodes CASSLSRLALYEQYF.